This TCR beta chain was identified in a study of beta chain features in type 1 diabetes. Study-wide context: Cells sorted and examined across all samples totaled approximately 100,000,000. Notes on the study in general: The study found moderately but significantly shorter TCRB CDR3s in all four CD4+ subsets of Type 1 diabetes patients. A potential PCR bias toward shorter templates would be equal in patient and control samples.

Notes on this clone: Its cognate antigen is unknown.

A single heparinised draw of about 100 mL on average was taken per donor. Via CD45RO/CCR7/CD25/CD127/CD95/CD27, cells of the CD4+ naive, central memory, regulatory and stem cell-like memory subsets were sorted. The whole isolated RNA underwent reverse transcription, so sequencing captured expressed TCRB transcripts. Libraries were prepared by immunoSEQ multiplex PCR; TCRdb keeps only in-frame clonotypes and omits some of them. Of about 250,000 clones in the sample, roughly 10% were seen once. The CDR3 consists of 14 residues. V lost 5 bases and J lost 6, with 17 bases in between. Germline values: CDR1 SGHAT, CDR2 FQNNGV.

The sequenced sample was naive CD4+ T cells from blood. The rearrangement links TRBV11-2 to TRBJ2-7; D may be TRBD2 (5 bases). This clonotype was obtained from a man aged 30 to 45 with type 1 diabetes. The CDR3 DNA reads TGTGCCAGCAGCCCCGGACTTTCTTGGGGCGAGCAGTACTTC. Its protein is CASSPGLSWGEQYF. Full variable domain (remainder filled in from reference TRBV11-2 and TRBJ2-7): EAGVAQSPRYKIIEKRQSVAFWCNPISGHATLYWYQQILGQGPKLLIQFQNNGVVDDSQLPKDRFSAERLKGVDSTLKIQPAKLEDSAVYLCASSPGLSWGEQYFGPGTRLTVT.